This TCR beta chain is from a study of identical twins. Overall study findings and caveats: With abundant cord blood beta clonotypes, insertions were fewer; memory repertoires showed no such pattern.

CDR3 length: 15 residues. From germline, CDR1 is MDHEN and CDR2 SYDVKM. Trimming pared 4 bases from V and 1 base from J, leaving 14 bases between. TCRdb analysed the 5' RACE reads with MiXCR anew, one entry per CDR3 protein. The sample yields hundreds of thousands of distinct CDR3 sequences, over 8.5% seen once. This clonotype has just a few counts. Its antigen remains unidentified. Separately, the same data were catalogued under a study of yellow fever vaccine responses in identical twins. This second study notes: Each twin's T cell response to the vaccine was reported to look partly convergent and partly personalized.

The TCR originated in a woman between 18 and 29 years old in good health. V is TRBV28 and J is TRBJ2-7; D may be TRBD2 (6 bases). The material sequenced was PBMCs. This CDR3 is CASSSSSAGSYEQYF. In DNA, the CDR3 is TGTGCCAGCAGTTCATCCTCGGCGGGGTCCTACGAGCAGTACTTC.